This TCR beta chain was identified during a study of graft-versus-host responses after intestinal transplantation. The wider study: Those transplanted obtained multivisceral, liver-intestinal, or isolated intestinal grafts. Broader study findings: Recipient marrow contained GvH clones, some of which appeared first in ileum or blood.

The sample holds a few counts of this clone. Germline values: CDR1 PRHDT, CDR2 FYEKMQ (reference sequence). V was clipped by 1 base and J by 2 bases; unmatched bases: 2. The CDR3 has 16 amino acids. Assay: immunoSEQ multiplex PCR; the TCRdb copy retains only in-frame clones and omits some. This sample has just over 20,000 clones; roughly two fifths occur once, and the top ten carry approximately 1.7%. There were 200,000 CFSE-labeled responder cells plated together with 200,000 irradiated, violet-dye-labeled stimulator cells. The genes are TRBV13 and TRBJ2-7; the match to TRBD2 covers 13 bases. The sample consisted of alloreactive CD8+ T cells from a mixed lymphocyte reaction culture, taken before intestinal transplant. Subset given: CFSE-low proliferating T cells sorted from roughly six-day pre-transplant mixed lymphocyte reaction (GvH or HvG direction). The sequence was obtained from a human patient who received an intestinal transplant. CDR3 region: CASSLEGTSGTYEQYF. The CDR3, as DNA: TGTGCCAGCAGCTTAGAAGGGACTAGCGGGACCTACGAGCAGTACTTC.